The clone carrying this T cell receptor (beta chain) appeared many times. Antigen unknown. The record originates from a study of regulatory T cells in long-lasting Graves disease. Time point noted: persistent/refractory GD, antithyroid drugs over 5 years with positive TRAb. PBMCs provided the RNA from which the TCR library was made. Germline V gene lookup returns CDR1 MDHEN and CDR2 SYDVKM. V was clipped by 2 bases and J by 2 bases; unmatched bases: 18. The CDR3 sequence is 19 residues long. Researchers made TCR beta libraries by using iRepertoire HTBI primers and running Arm-PCR on CDR3 regions. TCRdb ran MiXCR on the multiplex PCR reads and lists one entry per CDR3 protein. The table includes 350,000 to 450,000 distinct CDR3 sequences, less than 30% detected once. Points from the study as a whole: Sharing of public clonotypes was greater in persistent patients (2,741) than in new patients (roughly 1,000).

This specimen consisted of peripheral blood mononuclear cells (PBMCs), obtained when the disease was refractory, from a patient treated with antithyroid drugs. This clonotype was obtained from a woman aged 40 to 50 with Graves disease. The chain carries TRBV28 and TRBJ2-7; the match to TRBD1 covers 7 bases. The CDR3 region is CASSLATGFTGVRTYEQYF. The CDR3 DNA reads TGTGCCAGCAGTTTAGCGACAGGGTTCACAGGGGTCAGAACCTACGAGCAGTACTTC. Filled out from reference TRBV28 and TRBJ2-7, the complete variable domain reads DVKVTQSSRYLVKRTGEKVFLECVQDMDHENMFWYRQDPGLGLRLIYFSYDVKMKEKGDIPEGYSVSREKKERFSLILESASTNQTSMYLCASSLATGFTGVRTYEQYFGPGTRLTVT.